This entry lists 8 T cell receptor beta chains sequenced from one sample in a study of T cell repertoires in cytomegalovirus infection. A single record per CDR3 protein comes from TCRdb applying MiXCR to the reads. The sample has around 350,000 distinct CDR3 sequences, less than 20% seen once; the top ten hold approximately 8%. Specimen: PBMCs. The receptors were gathered from a human donor in good health (CMV status not recorded). Some clones in this sample may be carry-over from other donors' samples.

This clonotype was detected a few times. This chain links TRBV5-6 with TRBJ2-1, with D possibly being TRBD1 (5 bases). Germline V CDR1 and CDR2: SGHDT, YYEEEE. Trimming removed 4 bases at V and 0 bases at J, with 14 bases between. This CDR3 has 16 amino acids. As DNA, the CDR3 is TGTGCCAGCAGCCACAAGACAGAAAGCTCCTACAATGAGCAGTTCTTC. Translating gives CASSHKTESSYNEQFF.

There are a few counts of this clonotype. V usage is TRBV12-3 or TRBV12-4 and J usage is TRBJ2-3, with 8 bases fitting TRBD2. After removal of 5 bases from V and 2 bases from J, the junction contained 3 bases not matched to a gene. The CDR3 consists of 14 residues. Written as DNA, the CDR3 is TGTGCCAGCAGTAGCGGGAGAGTCACAGATACGCAGTATTTT. Its protein is CASSSGRVTDTQYF.

The genes are TRBV5-1 and TRBJ2-1; 7 positions agree with TRBD2. Trimming took 2 bases from V and 7 from J; bases not matched to a gene: 12. Germline V CDR1 and CDR2: SGHRS, YFSETQ. CDR3 length: 16 amino acids. CDR3 sequence (DNA): TGCGCCAGCAGCTTAGTTGCGGGAGTGGCTTGGAATGAGCAGTTCTTC. Translated: CASSLVAGVAWNEQFF. Filled out from reference TRBV5-1 and TRBJ2-1, the complete variable domain reads KAGVTQTPRYLIKTRGQQVTLSCSPISGHRSVSWYQQTPGQGLQFLFEYFSETQRNKGNFPGRFSGRQFSNSRSEMNVSTLELGDSALYLCASSLVAGVAWNEQFFGPGTRLTVL.

This clonotype was recorded many times. The genes are TRBV19 and TRBJ1-6, with 9 bases fitting TRBD1. The CDR3 is 12 residues long. CDR1 is LNHDA and CDR2 is SQIVND in the germline V gene (reference sequence). The ends lost 9 bases at V and 10 bases at J; junction bases unmatched: 4. The DNA for the CDR3 is TGTGCCAGCCGGGACAGGGACTCACCCCTCCACTTT. This sequence encodes CASRDRDSPLHF.

This chain links TRBV5-4 with TRBJ2-3, with D perhaps matching TRBD1 or TRBD2 (5 bases each). The germline gives CDR1 SGHNT, CDR2 YYREEE (reference sequence). Trimming shortened V by 4 bases and J by 4 bases, and 19 bases separated the two germline ends. The CDR3 contains 16 residues. CDR3 residues: CASSPGTGPGSDTQYF. CDR3 nucleotide sequence: TGTGCCAGCAGCCCGGGGACCGGGCCTGGATCAGATACGCAGTATTTT. The whole variable domain, filled in from reference TRBV5-4 and TRBJ2-3, reads ETGVTQSPTHLIKTRGQQVTLRCSSQSGHNTVSWYQQALGQGPQFIFQYYREEENGRGNFPPRFSGLQFPNYSSELNVNALELDDSALYLCASSPGTGPGSDTQYFGPGTRLTVL.

The chain links TRBV11-2 to TRBJ2-7; TRBD2 agrees at 7 bases. The CDR3 totals 16 residues. J gave up 1 base and V 3 bases, and 9 bases lay outside the gene matches. Looked up from germline, CDR1 is SGHAT and CDR2 is FQNNGV. The DNA of the CDR3 is TGTGCCAGCAGCTTGGGTCGGGCTAGCGGTTCCTACGAGCAGTACTTC. Protein: CASSLGRASGSYEQYF.

The V and J genes are TRBV2 and TRBJ2-1; 7 bases line up with TRBD2. V trimming: 7 bases; J trimming: 7 bases; junction bases outside the gene matches: 7. The germline V gene has CDR1 SNHLY and CDR2 FYNNEI. The CDR3 has 13 residues. CDR3 sequence (DNA): TGTGCCAGCAACTGGGGGGGGTTAAATGAGCAGTTCTTC. It encodes CASNWGGLNEQFF.

This chain connects TRBV7-2 to TRBJ2-7; tentative D call: TRBD2 (6 bases). The ends were cut back, 3 bases at V and 4 bases at J, with 16 bases in the middle. CDR3 size: 15 residues. Germline CDR1 reads SGHTA; CDR2 reads FQGNSA. CDR3 sequence (DNA): TGTGCCAGCAGCTTCTATGCCGGTCGGGGGTACGAGCAGTACTTC. It yields the protein CASSFYAGRGYEQYF.